These 2 T cell receptor beta chains came from one sample sequenced in a study of early T cells in non-severe SARS-CoV-2 infection. TCRdb analysed the 5' RACE reads with MiXCR anew, one entry per CDR3 protein. The sample has tens of thousands of distinct CDR3 sequences, roughly 4.8% seen once. What was sequenced was whole blood. Receptor source: an adult who was a healthcare worker with PCR-confirmed SARS-CoV-2 infection or an uninfected control (not recorded which).

This chain links TRBV2 with TRBJ2-5; unclear D gene. The CDR3 loop spans 13 amino acids. V was pared by 5 bases and J by 4 bases, with 11 bases between. Per germline, CDR1 SNHLY and CDR2 FYNNEI. CDR3: CASSRLERETQYF. CDR3 in DNA: TGTGCCAGCAGTAGACTGGAGCGAGAGACCCAGTACTTC. The variable domain in full, completed from reference TRBV2 and TRBJ2-5, reads EPEVTQTPSHQVTQMGQEVILRCVPISNHLYFYWYRQILGQKVEFLVSFYNNEISEKSEIFDDQFSVERPDGSNFTLKIRSTKLEDSAMYFCASSRLERETQYFGPGTRLLVL.

This clonotype was observed a handful of times. This chain uses TRBV3-1 with TRBJ2-2, with 7 bases matching TRBD2. The CDR3 totals 15 residues. V shed 4 bases and J 6 bases; nucleotides not matched to a gene: 8. CDR1 is LGHDT, CDR2 YNNKEL, per germline (reference sequence). As DNA, the CDR3 is TGTGCCAGCAGCCGGGGCGGGAGCTTCGCCGGGGAGCTGTTTTTT. Its protein product is CASSRGGSFAGELFF.